The T cell receptor (beta chain) under discussion was sequenced for a study of blood T cell repertoires in COVID-19 (TCRdb year 2020). About the full investigation: The collaborator samples originated in the United States, Italy and Spain and spanned the acute and convalescent phases of COVID-19. The dataset comprised deeply sampled blood TCRbeta repertoires from subjects exposed to, actively infected with, or recovered from COVID-19. Samples were obtained from the ongoing ImmuneRACE study (first 160 participants) and from 1,000 to 1,500 subjects provided by 6 global collaborators. HLA class I and class II types, where available, came from metadata supplied by the sample provider rather than from assay-based typing. The repertoires were released in a freely available public database meant as a resource for research on the immune response to SARS-CoV-2. The sample metadata nearly always contained a de-identified subject ID, COVID-19 status, age in years and sex. The prospective study material was composed of cDNA or gDNA derived from T cells, B-cell-depleted T cells, or PBMCs. Beyond this particular receptor, the publication reports: Clinical and demographic metadata were provided uncurated, with the amount varying by source and participant.

The immunoSEQ Assay, a bias-controlled multiplex PCR, was used to amplify TCRbeta CDR3 regions from genomic DNA. As for the authors' bioinformatics: Nucleated cell counts per sample were estimated from amplification of reference gene primers within the assay. To quantify the absolute abundance of each unique TCRbeta CDR3 rearrangement, sequence reads were collapsed and filtered. For each sample, productive Simpson clonality was calculated by taking the square root of Simpson's diversity index across productive rearrangements. What TCRdb holds here is the immuneACCESS table cut down to in-frame rearrangements. Part of the clones is not present; checked against another copy, under half of the missing clones reflect an unresolved V gene, and the others are unexplained. V, J and clone size were drawn from that table, and D and trimming were deduced from the DNA. Across this sample there are over 75,000 clones, with 82% seen only once. Approximately 1.2% of the sample rests with the top ten.

Each collaborating institution followed its own protocols to collect whole blood in K2EDTA tubes. Collaborator samples were shipped for TCRbeta analysis as frozen whole blood, isolated PBMCs, or DNA extracted from either sample type. Notes on this clone: Its antigen specificity is not known. Base qualities are not recorded, but no much larger clone differs from it by a single base.

Looking up the germline V gene yields CDR1 SGHVS and CDR2 FQNEAQ. V is pruned by 2 bases and J by 4 bases, leaving 4 bases of the junction without a gene match. Its CDR3 holds 14 amino acids, cysteine through phenylalanine. Here the CDR3 DNA is all that survives: 42 bases in frame from base 1. This TCR derives from an elderly woman with acute or convalescent COVID-19. Sequencing used peripheral blood. Recombination connected TRBV7-8 to TRBJ1-2; a stretch of 7 junction bases matches TRBD1. The DNA sequence reads TGTGCCAGCAGCTTAAGCCGACAGGGCTATGGCTACACCTTC. Translated, it reads CASSLSRQGYGYTF.